This T cell receptor beta chain emerged from a study of blood T cells in healthy people across ages. By share, this clonotype ranks as medium-sized (0.01 to 0.1%). The antigen is not known. Study observations and caveats: Per million T cells, the diversity of TCR beta decreased roughly linearly as age advanced.

This CDR3 is built from 13 residues. Germline V gene data show CDR1 as SQVTM and CDR2 as ANQGSEA. V lost 6 bases and J 4 bases, leaving 15 bases between the germline ends. Alongside a J-beta primer mix, a sample-barcoded 5' primer served in a second PCR lasting roughly 6 to 11 cycles. From the 5' RACE reads, TCRdb called clonotypes with MiXCR, one entry per CDR3 protein. The sample contains 800,000 or so distinct CDR3 sequences, about 25% of which appear only once. Each donor gave roughly 9.2 milliliters of peripheral blood. The same data also contributed to another study, on T cells of mothers and their children. From that report: Each 15 ul cDNA reaction used 1.5 ug RNA; all RNA was used. Slightly higher but non-significant overlap marked related mother-child pairs versus unrelated pairs.

The material sequenced was blood. This chain links TRBV29-1 with TRBJ2-5, with a tentative D call TRBD1 (5 bases). This clonotype originated in a boy aged 10-17 years in good health. The chain's CDR3 is CSVQTGFSETQYF. Written as DNA, the CDR3 is TGCAGCGTCCAAACAGGTTTTTCAGAGACCCAGTACTTC.